The clone carrying this T cell receptor (beta chain) was detected only once. The sample comes from a study of blood T cell repertoires in COVID-19. Study as a whole: The origin of the acute and convalescent COVID-19 samples was the United States, Italy and Spain. In each case, the material was cDNA or gDNA derived from T cells, B-cell-depleted T cells, or PBMCs.

V lost 4 bases to trimming and J lost 8 bases, with 12 bases between them. This CDR3 is 12 amino acids long. Germline-derived CDR1 and CDR2 are SGHRS and YFSETQ. The assay was immunoSEQ multiplex PCR, and TCRdb's table has in-frame clones only and misses some. The table has about 140,000 clones, more than 75% seen once. The chain has TRBV5-1 and TRBJ1-2, with D unresolved. What was sequenced was peripheral blood. The TCR sequence derives from a woman between 45 and 60 years old with active or convalescent COVID-19. For the CDR3, the DNA is TGCGCCAGCAGCCACGAACCGGGGGGCTACACCTTC. It is translated as CASSHEPGGYTF.